The next 6 T cell receptor beta chains were all read from a single sample in a study of blood T cell repertoires in COVID-19. The method was immunoSEQ multiplex PCR; TCRdb's version includes in-frame clones alone and lacks a portion of them. The data contain approximately 200,000 clones, roughly nine tenths of them singletons. The sequenced material came from peripheral blood. These receptor sequences come from a man aged 25-45 years with acute or convalescent COVID-19.

The chain has TRBV2 and TRBJ1-6, with 7 positions matching TRBD1. CDR1 and CDR2 (germline): SNHLY, FYNNEI. V dropped 5 bases and J dropped 9; count of bases not matched to a gene: 10. The CDR3 covers 15 residues. The CDR3 is CASSSTQGETSPLHF. The CDR3 DNA is TGTGCCAGCAGTTCTACCCAGGGGGAGACTTCACCCCTCCACTTT.

The chain recombines TRBV12-3 or TRBV12-4 with TRBJ1-5; the D gene is possibly TRBD1 (6 bases). Trimming pared 6 bases from V and 6 bases from J, leaving 12 bases between. The CDR3 runs 13 residues. The CDR3 protein is CASSAGVGQPQHF. For the CDR3, the DNA is TGTGCCAGCAGCGCAGGGGTCGGTCAGCCCCAGCATTTT.

V and J are TRBV7-3 and TRBJ2-3; the D is unclear. The CDR3 extends over 14 amino acids. Trimming took off 3 bases at V and 2 bases at J, with 9 bases between the two ends. Germline V gene sequence: CDR1 SGHTA, CDR2 FQGTGA. Written as DNA, the CDR3 is TGTGCCAGCAGCTTTGGCGGCATCACAGATACGCAGTATTTT. This translates into CASSFGGITDTQYF.

The genes are TRBV5-4 and TRBJ2-6; D possibly corresponds to TRBD2 (6 bases). CDR3 length: 17 residues. Trimming stripped 4 bases from V and 0 bases from J, with 14 bases between. Germline values: CDR1 SGHNT, CDR2 YYREEE (reference sequence). The CDR3 loop is CASSGGSPPSGANVLTF. Written as DNA, the CDR3 is TGTGCCAGCAGCGGAGGGTCCCCCCCCTCTGGGGCCAACGTCCTGACTTTC.

V and J are TRBV7-2 and TRBJ2-5, with D unclear. V was pared by 6 bases and J by 5 bases, with 10 bases between. Germline loops: CDR1 SGHTA, CDR2 FQGNSA. The CDR3 has 12 residues. The chain's CDR3 is CASSFPLETQYF. In nucleotides, the CDR3 is TGTGCCAGCAGTTTCCCGTTGGAGACCCAGTACTTC.

V usage is TRBV5-4 and J usage is TRBJ1-2, with D maybe TRBD1 (5 bases). The length of the CDR3 is 15 residues. The germline V gene encodes CDR1 SGHNT and CDR2 YYREEE (reference sequence). The V end lost 0 bases, the J end lost 1 base, and 10 bases lay between the germline ends. This CDR3 is CASSLDQGLNYGYTF. DNA for the CDR3: TGTGCCAGCAGCTTGGATCAGGGTCTTAACTATGGCTACACCTTC.